In this sample, the clone carrying this T cell receptor beta chain turned up many times. TCRdb used MiXCR to reprocess the RT-PCR reads, holding one entry per CDR3 protein. The sample records around 31,000 distinct CDR3 sequences, approximately 6.3% being singletons. V lost 7 bases and J 0 bases, leaving 12 bases between the germline ends. The CDR3 consists of 15 residues. Germline V gene sequence: CDR1 KGHDR, CDR2 SFDVKD. These data originate in a study of patients and donors after allogeneic stem cell transplantation. Sequencing was carried out using blood, either unsorted or a sorted T cell fraction (not recorded which). The V and J genes are TRBV24-1 and TRBJ2-1; tentatively, D is TRBD2 (6 bases). The clonotype comes from a human donor who was either an allogeneic HSCT recipient or a stem cell or donor lymphocyte infusion donor (not recorded which). It is not recorded whose cells these are; they may come from a transplant donor. The DNA for the CDR3 is TGTGCCACCAGCTTTAGTAGCGGCTCCTACAATGAGCAGTTCTTC. It translates to CATSFSSGSYNEQFF.